This T cell receptor (beta chain) was recorded in a study of immune heterogeneity within non-small cell lung tumors. Bulk tumor genomic DNA (about 600 ng per sample) served as template. Every primary tumor yielded several biopsies, spaced far apart, that were taken during surgery. It was patients with untreated, newly diagnosed non-small cell lung cancer who underwent curative surgery. A total of under 16 patients with newly diagnosed non-small cell lung cancer, all of whom were undergoing surgery with curative intent, made up the donors. Germline assignment: CDR1 DFQATT and CDR2 SNEGSKA (reference sequence). CDR3 length: 14 amino acids. Trimming took off 1 base at V and 6 bases at J, with 10 bases between the two ends. TCR beta CDR3 was amplified by multiplex PCR using 32 V and 13 J primers. TCRdb called the multiplex PCR reads again in MiXCR, with one record for every CDR3 protein. This table has about 10,000 distinct CDR3 sequences, more than 25% appearing once.

About this clonotype: This clone may be a read error of a much larger clone one base away.

The sequencing input was lung tumor tissue. This TCR was recovered from a woman in her 50s with non-small cell lung cancer. V usage is TRBV20-1 and J usage is TRBJ1-6; D is unclear. The CDR3 spells CSARAGDANSPLHF. In nucleotides, the CDR3 is TGCAGTGCTAGAGCGGGTGATGCTAATTCACCCCTCCACTTT.